These 17 T cell receptor beta chains share one sample of origin, sequenced in a study of OX40 agonist ivuxolimab in advanced cancers. TCRdb's copy holds only in-frame clones and misses some; the assay was immunoSEQ multiplex PCR. This table has 90,000 to 150,000 clones, 85% to 90% appearing once. Source: CD4+ or CD8+ T cells sorted from blood, taken in a trial of the OX40 agonist ivuxolimab. Receptors originate from an adult with an advanced solid tumor such as melanoma, head and neck, liver or kidney cancer.

V is TRBV5-1 and J is TRBJ1-1; 9 bases map to TRBD1. This CDR3 is 15 amino acids long. Trimming at V came to 0 bases and at J to 6 bases, leaving 6 bases not matched to a gene. Germline V gene sequence: CDR1 SGHRS, CDR2 YFSETQ. CDR3 residues: CASSLERDRVAEAFF. The CDR3 DNA sequence: TGCGCCAGCAGCTTGGAACGGGACAGGGTTGCTGAAGCTTTCTTT.

The chain links TRBV4-2 to TRBJ1-4; 7 bases agree with TRBD1. Germline CDR1 is LGHNA and CDR2 is YNFKEQ. V gave up 4 bases and J gave up 2 bases; unmatched junction bases: 1. This CDR3 region has 14 residues. CDR3 nucleotides: TGTGCCAGCAGCCGGGGACAGACTAATGAAAAACTGTTTTTT. It codes for CASSRGQTNEKLFF.

The gene calls are TRBV6-5 and TRBJ1-2, with 8 bases matching TRBD1. Trimming cost V 5 bases and J 8 bases; bases outside gene matches: 10. The length of the CDR3 is 14 residues. CDR1 MNHEY and CDR2 SVGAGI come from the germline V gene. The chain's CDR3 is CASSPGQGARGYTF. The CDR3 DNA sequence: TGTGCCAGCAGTCCCGGACAGGGAGCTCGGGGCTACACCTTC.

V and J are TRBV30 and TRBJ2-2; no reliable D call. CDR3 length: 12 amino acids. Germline assignment: CDR1 GTSNPN and CDR2 SVGIG (reference sequence). The V and J ends lost 1 base and 8 bases respectively, with 8 bases between them. CDR3 residues: CAWSEIVGELFF. CDR3 nucleotides: TGTGCCTGGAGTGAAATCGTAGGGGAGCTGTTTTTT.

V usage is TRBV5-1 and J usage is TRBJ1-4; weak D call: TRBD1 (5 bases). The V end was cut by 5 bases, the J end by 1 base, with 12 bases between. This CDR3 spans 15 amino acids. Germline-derived CDR1 and CDR2 are SGHRS and YFSETQ. The CDR3 loop is CASSRQSGTNEKLFF. The CDR3 region has the DNA TGCGCCAGCAGTCGACAGTCAGGAACTAATGAAAAACTGTTTTTT. Full variable domain (missing parts from reference TRBV5-1 and TRBJ1-4): KAGVTQTPRYLIKTRGQQVTLSCSPISGHRSVSWYQQTPGQGLQFLFEYFSETQRNKGNFPGRFSGRQFSNSRSEMNVSTLELGDSALYLCASSRQSGTNEKLFFGSGTQLSVL.

The chain couples TRBV27 to TRBJ1-2; TRBD1 agrees at 9 bases. The germline V gene encodes CDR1 MNHEY and CDR2 SMNVEV (reference sequence). The CDR3 totals 15 residues. The trim removed 4 bases at V and 6 bases at J, leaving 9 bases unmatched. The CDR3: CASSYGQGFSHGYTF. As DNA, the CDR3 is TGTGCCAGCAGTTACGGACAGGGGTTCTCTCATGGCTACACCTTC.

V gene TRBV6-5 combines with J gene TRBJ2-1; TRBD1 might be the D (5 bases). Trimming removed 6 bases from V and 10 bases from J, with 13 bases in between. Looked up from germline, CDR1 is MNHEY and CDR2 is SVGAGI. The CDR3 totals 12 residues. CDR3 loop: CASRRDSTEQFF. CDR3 sequence (DNA): TGTGCCAGCAGACGCGACAGCACGGAGCAGTTCTTC.

This chain connects TRBV7-3 to TRBJ2-3; D is unresolved. The ends were cut back, 5 bases at V and 4 bases at J, with 10 bases in the middle. This CDR3 is 13 amino acids long. Germline assignment: CDR1 SGHTA and CDR2 FQGTGA. The chain's CDR3 is CASSLRQPDTQYF. The CDR3 DNA sequence: TGTGCCAGCAGCCTCCGCCAACCAGATACGCAGTATTTT. Full variable domain (missing parts from reference TRBV7-3 and TRBJ2-3): GAGVSQTPSNKVTEKGKYVELRCDPISGHTALYWYRQSLGQGPEFLIYFQGTGAADDSGLPNDRFFAVRPEGSVSTLKIQRTERGDSAVYLCASSLRQPDTQYFGPGTRLTVL.

This clone was found once. The CDR3 nucleotides read TGTGCCAGCAGCGAGGGGGCCTGGGCCGGGGAGCTGTTTTTT. Translation: CASSEGAWAGELFF. The gene calls are TRBV6-4 and TRBJ2-2; 7 nucleotides match TRBD1. Trimming cost V 6 bases and J 6 bases; bases outside gene matches: 7. This CDR3 is built from 14 residues. The germline CDR1 and CDR2 sequences are MRHNA and SNTAGT.

Remarks on this clone: An end of the junction differs from the germline gene, which may be a read error. V gene TRBV7-7 combines with J gene TRBJ2-1, with 10 nucleotides matching TRBD1. Germline CDR1 SSHAT, CDR2 FNYEAQ (reference sequence). This CDR3 contains 16 residues. The CDR3 protein is CASSTGTGAGYNEQFF. The CDR3 region has the DNA TGTGCTAGCAGCACGGGGACAGGGGCCGGCTACAATGAGCAGTTCTTC.

In DNA form, the CDR3 reads TGTGCCAGCAGCCCCCGGGGGAGATACTACGAGCAGTACTTC. It yields the protein CASSPRGRYYEQYF. The genes are TRBV7-8 and TRBJ2-7; tentatively, D is TRBD2 (6 bases). V was shortened by 5 bases and J by 3 bases, with 14 bases between the two germline ends. This CDR3 region has 14 residues. CDR1 and CDR2 from the germline V gene are SGHVS and FQNEAQ.

V gene TRBV20-1 combines with J gene TRBJ2-5; D gene unclear. CDR3 length equals 11 residues. Germline CDR1 reads DFQATT; CDR2 reads SNEGSKA (reference sequence). V was clipped by 2 bases and J by 5 bases, with 6 bases between them. The CDR3 region has the DNA TGCAGTGCTAGAAAATTTGAGACCCAGTACTTC. The encoded protein is CSARKFETQYF.

The chain employs TRBV19 and TRBJ1-2; 7 positions agree with TRBD1. J was trimmed by 4 bases and V by 8 bases; bases with no gene match: 7. Per germline, CDR1 LNHDA and CDR2 SQIVND (reference sequence). The length of the CDR3 is 13 residues. The DNA of the CDR3 is TGTGCCAGTGGCGGGACAGCGCGCTATGGCTACACCTTC. This codes for CASGGTARYGYTF.

This clone appeared once. This sequence joins TRBV18 and TRBJ2-5, with a tentative D call TRBD2 (5 bases). V gave up 2 bases and J gave up 5 bases, with 9 bases separating them. The CDR3 has 13 amino acids. Germline CDR1 and CDR2: KGHSH and LQKENI. The CDR3 loop reads CASSPRGSETQYF. CDR3 DNA: TGTGCCAGCTCACCAAGAGGGAGCGAGACCCAGTACTTC. The entire variable domain, with the rest obtained from reference TRBV18 and TRBJ2-5, is as follows: NAGVMQNPRHLVRRRGQEARLRCSPMKGHSHVYWYRQLPEEGLKFMVYLQKENIIDESGMPKERFSAEFPKEGPSILRIQQVVRGDSAAYFCASSPRGSETQYFGPGTRLLVL.

V gene TRBV9 combines with J gene TRBJ2-5; TRBD1 matches at 11 bases. V was clipped by 4 bases and J by 3 bases; unmatched bases: 5. Germline V CDR1 and CDR2: SGDLS, YYNGEE. The CDR3 extends over 15 amino acids. CDR3 nucleotides: TGTGCCAGCAGCCCGCGGACAGGGGGCGAAGAGACCCAGTACTTC. Encoded protein: CASSPRTGGEETQYF.

The rearrangement links TRBV4-3 to TRBJ1-4; possibly TRBD1 for D (6 bases). The CDR3 runs to 15 residues. The germline V gene encodes CDR1 LGHNA and CDR2 YSLEER. V lost 6 bases and J 8 bases, leaving 19 bases between the germline ends. In nucleotides, the CDR3 is TGCGCCAGCAGTTTTGGGGCAGGGGCAGACGAAAAACTGTTTTTT. Its protein product is CASSFGAGADEKLFF.

Here the CDR3 DNA reads TGTGCCAGCAGCTGGGCGGGACAAATACAAGAGACCCAGTACTTC. Translating it yields CASSWAGQIQETQYF. The chain couples TRBV5-4 to TRBJ2-5; TRBD1 or TRBD2 may be the D gene (6 bases each). Trimming cost V 3 bases and J 2 bases, with 14 bases left between them. The CDR3 extends over 15 amino acids. Per the germline V gene, CDR1 is SGHNT and CDR2 is YYREEE (reference sequence).